The 22 T cell receptor beta chains in this list originate from one sample, sequenced in a study of a mutant IDH1 vaccine in newly diagnosed glioma. Antigens for these TCRs are unknown. The repertoire was sequenced with immunoSEQ multiplex PCR; TCRdb's copy has only in-frame clones and lacks some. Among roughly 43,000 clones listed, around 84% were seen once. Time point: week 23, last vaccination. All doses held 300 ug of mutant IDH1 20-mer peptide, with topical imiquimod. The specimen was PBMCs, collected from a glioma patient whose treatment included an IDH1 peptide vaccine. These receptors all come from a woman between 18 and 29 years old with glioma. Some clones in this sample may be carry-over from other donors' samples.

This clone appeared once. An end of the junction differs from the germline gene, which may be a read error. The gene calls are TRBV6-5 and TRBJ2-7; D ambiguous. This CDR3 is 12 amino acids long. Looked up from germline, CDR1 is MNHEY and CDR2 is SVGAGI. The chain's CDR3 is CASSSPGEALRF. The CDR3 DNA is TGTGCCAGCAGTTCCCCCGGAGAGGCTCTCCGGTTC.

This chain connects TRBV2 to TRBJ1-1, with D perhaps matching TRBD1 (5 bases). Germline V lookup: CDR1 SNHLY, CDR2 FYNNEI. This CDR3 has 13 amino acids. The V end lost 6 bases, the J end lost 0 bases, and 8 bases lay between the germline ends. The CDR3 DNA reads TGTGCCAGCAGGGGGGAAATGAACACTGAAGCTTTCTTT. Translating gives CASRGEMNTEAFF.

V usage is TRBV19 and J usage is TRBJ2-7; 11 bases match TRBD2. Germline CDR1 and CDR2: LNHDA and SQIVND (reference sequence). Trimming cost V 4 bases and J 2 bases; bases outside gene matches: 4. This CDR3 region has 15 residues. CDR3 DNA: TGTGCCAGTAGTAAAACTAGCGGGGGAACCTACGAGCAGTACTTC. Amino acid sequence: CASSKTSGGTYEQYF.

DNA for the CDR3: TGTGCCAGCAGCCCAGGACTAGCGGGAGGGCCGGGCCGTGAGCAGTTCTTC. It codes for CASSPGLAGGPGREQFF. The chain combines TRBV7-2 with TRBJ2-1; TRBD2 matches at 15 bases. The CDR3 covers 17 residues. J was trimmed by 9 bases and V by 5 bases; bases with no gene match: 11. The germline V gene encodes CDR1 SGHTA and CDR2 FQGNSA.

This sequence joins TRBV4-1 and TRBJ1-4; D unclear. Trimming took off 1 base at V and 8 bases at J, with 20 bases between the two ends. This CDR3 is 17 amino acids long. From germline, CDR1 is MGHRA and CDR2 YSYEKL. The CDR3 is CASSQGRDRRVWEKLFF. CDR3 DNA: TGCGCCAGCAGCCAAGGGAGGGATCGCCGTGTCTGGGAAAAACTGTTTTTT.

The V call is TRBV9, the J call TRBJ1-3, with a tentative D call TRBD1 (5 bases). This CDR3 comprises 15 residues. Looked up from germline, CDR1 is SGDLS and CDR2 is YYNGEE. V was trimmed by 4 bases and J by 3 bases, leaving 14 bases between them. CDR3 in DNA: TGTGCCAGCAGCTCCGGGACCTTAGGTGGAAACACCATATATTTT. Residues: CASSSGTLGGNTIYF.

The chain carries TRBV25-1 and TRBJ1-5; 8 bases line up with TRBD1. From germline, CDR1 is MGHDK and CDR2 SYGVNS. This CDR3 has 14 residues. Trimming at V came to 3 bases and at J to 4 bases, leaving 2 bases not matched to a gene. The CDR3 DNA follows: TGTGCCAGCAGTGATCAGGGGGCGAATCAGCCCCAGCATTTT. Translating it yields CASSDQGANQPQHF.

In regard to this clone: The junction does not match germline at one end; this may be a read error. The chain joins TRBV4-1 to TRBJ2-4; tentatively, D is TRBD1 (5 bases). Germline CDR1 reads MGHRA; CDR2 reads YSYEKL. The CDR3 has 12 residues. DNA for the CDR3: TGCGCCAGCAGCCAAGAAGGTCGCAGGGTACACTTC. Protein product: CASSQEGRRVHF.

This chain links TRBV6-1 with TRBJ2-3; 7 bases are shared with TRBD1. The CDR3 runs 16 residues. The V and J ends lost 4 bases and 2 bases, in that order; junction bases with no gene match: 9. Germline V gene sequence: CDR1 MNHNS, CDR2 SASEGT. The CDR3 region is CASSALWTGATDTQYF. The CDR3, as DNA: TGTGCCAGCAGTGCCTTGTGGACAGGCGCCACAGATACGCAGTATTTT.

V gene TRBV7-8 combines with J gene TRBJ1-2; tentative D call: TRBD1 (5 bases). With 5 bases removed from V and 0 bases from J, the gap between germline ends came to 13 bases. The CDR3 sequence is 15 residues long. CDR1 is SGHVS and CDR2 is FQNEAQ in the germline V gene. Written as DNA, the CDR3 is TGTGCCAGCAGCCTGCGGGGGGGAGCTAACTATGGCTACACCTTC. Translation: CASSLRGGANYGYTF.

V is TRBV2 and J is TRBJ2-7, with a tentative D call TRBD2 (6 bases). The CDR3 sequence is 13 residues long. V lost 4 bases and J 0 bases, leaving 7 bases between the germline ends. Germline V lookup: CDR1 SNHLY, CDR2 FYNNEI. CDR3 region: CASSVGLSYEQYF. CDR3 DNA sequence: TGTGCCAGCAGTGTGGGACTCTCCTACGAGCAGTACTTC.

The chain is built from TRBV27 and TRBJ2-7, with a possible D match to TRBD2 (5 bases). The V end was cut by 5 bases, the J end by 0 bases, with 11 bases between. Germline lookup yields CDR1 MNHEY and CDR2 SMNVEV (reference sequence). CDR3 length: 14 residues. The chain's CDR3 is CASSRGLPSYEQYF. CDR3 nucleotides: TGTGCCAGCAGTCGCGGACTGCCCTCCTACGAGCAGTACTTC.

The rearrangement joins TRBV12-5 to TRBJ1-4, with a tentative D call TRBD1 (5 bases). V lost 5 bases, J lost 4 bases, and 14 bases lay in between. Looked up from germline, CDR1 is LGHNT and CDR2 is FRNRAP. The CDR3 contains 15 residues. CDR3 nucleotides: TGTGCTAGTGGTGGAGGGGCCTTCGGTAATGAAAAACTGTTTTTT. Translated, it gives CASGGGAFGNEKLFF.

The J gene is TRBJ1-2, the V gene TRBV7-2, with D unresolved. Deletions cut 2 bases from V and 0 bases from J, with 10 bases between. Germline CDR1 and CDR2: SGHTA and FQGNSA. The CDR3 consists of 15 residues. The CDR3 loop reads CASSLRVPPNYGYTF. Written as DNA, the CDR3 is TGTGCCAGCAGCTTAAGGGTTCCCCCTAACTATGGCTACACCTTC.

This chain links TRBV11-3 with TRBJ2-3; D may be TRBD2 (5 bases). V was clipped by 6 bases and J by 0 bases, with 13 bases between them. The CDR3 contains 15 residues. The germline CDR1 and CDR2 sequences are SGHNT and YENEEA. The CDR3 reads CASSSRSGSTDTQYF. The CDR3, as DNA: TGTGCCAGCAGTTCAAGAAGCGGAAGCACAGATACGCAGTATTTT.

V gene TRBV15 combines with J gene TRBJ2-7; maybe TRBD2 (7 bases). This CDR3 has 16 residues. Germline V lookup: CDR1 LNHNV, CDR2 YYDKDF (reference sequence). V was cut by 0 bases and J by 9 bases, with 21 bases left in between. CDR3 in DNA: TGTGCCACCAGCAGAGATCGGTTGGTGGGGGGGGCCGGGCAGTACTTC. It specifies CATSRDRLVGGAGQYF.

This chain connects TRBV5-6 to TRBJ1-1, with TRBD1 as a possible D gene (6 bases). Germline CDR1 is SGHDT and CDR2 is YYEEEE. There are 17 residues in the CDR3. V lost 0 bases, J lost 1 base, and 16 bases lay in between. CDR3 loop: CASSLEVGGPTNTEAFF. CDR3 in DNA: TGTGCCAGCAGCTTGGAGGTGGGGGGCCCGACGAACACTGAAGCTTTCTTT.

The chain recombines TRBV7-9 with TRBJ2-2; D possibly matches TRBD1 or TRBD2 (5 bases each). Looked up from germline, CDR1 is SEHNR and CDR2 is FQNEAQ (reference sequence). V dropped 3 bases and J dropped 2 bases, with 22 bases sitting between them. The CDR3 spans 19 residues. CDR3 amino acids: CASSFPPGRRSPNTGELFF. CDR3 DNA: TGTGCCAGCAGCTTCCCCCCGGGGCGTCGATCCCCCAACACCGGGGAGCTGTTTTTT.

The gene calls are TRBV19 and TRBJ1-5; no reliable D call. From germline, CDR1 is LNHDA and CDR2 SQIVND (reference sequence). CDR3 length equals 13 residues. The germline V and J ends were trimmed by 2 bases and 0 bases, with 2 bases remaining between them. In DNA, the CDR3 is TGTGCCAGTAGTATAAGTAGCAATCAGCCCCAGCATTTT. As protein: CASSISSNQPQHF.

The genes are TRBV5-1 and TRBJ1-2; D possibly corresponds to TRBD1 (5 bases). Looked up from germline, CDR1 is SGHRS and CDR2 is YFSETQ. V was cut by 3 bases and J by 0 bases, with 12 bases left in between. This CDR3 region has 15 residues. This chain's CDR3 is CASSSGWGANYGYTF. The CDR3 region has the DNA TGCGCCAGCAGCTCCGGCTGGGGGGCTAACTATGGCTACACCTTC.

The chain combines TRBV27 with TRBJ2-7; the D gene is possibly TRBD1 (5 bases). The length of the CDR3 is 14 residues. V was shortened by 5 bases and J by 6 bases, with 17 bases between the two germline ends. The germline gives CDR1 MNHEY, CDR2 SMNVEV (reference sequence). The CDR3, as DNA: TGTGCCAGCAGTCTTTCGCCGGACATGGGCGAGCAGTACTTC. As protein: CASSLSPDMGEQYF.

This rearrangement joins TRBV29-1 to TRBJ2-7; 10 bases line up with TRBD2. Germline assignment: CDR1 SQVTM and CDR2 ANQGSEA. CDR3 length equals 17 residues. With V trimmed by 0 bases and J by 2 bases, 10 bases remained unmatched. CDR3 nucleotide sequence: TGCAGCGTTGAAGATACAAAACTAGCGGGGAAGGCCTACGAGCAGTACTTC. This sequence encodes CSVEDTKLAGKAYEQYF.